The T cell receptor (beta chain) described here comes from a study of CD4 T cells in relation to SARS-CoV-2 and coronaviruses. The table lists this clone with a few counts. Its specificity is unknown. CD4 enrichment then naive enrichment separated naive from memory CD4+ cells. Sorted naive or memory CD4+ cells met CEF peptides for approximately nine days. The CDR3 runs to 18 residues. CDR1 is SGHRS, CDR2 YFSETQ, per germline. Germline trimming cut 0 bases from V and 1 base from J; bases unmatched to any gene: 10. TCRdb's copy holds only in-frame clones and misses some; the assay was immunoSEQ multiplex PCR. In the table there are some 43,000 clones, roughly four fifths of which are singletons.

This clonotype was obtained from an adult with COVID-19. The genes are TRBV5-1 and TRBJ2-3, with 8 bases matching TRBD2. Sequences were obtained from naive CD4+ T cells from PBMCs, cultured in vitro. Sample subset: naive CD4+ T cells isolated by negative enrichment. The CDR3 coding sequence is TGCGCCAGCAGCTTGGGGCTTAGCGGGACCCTCCGCACAGATACGCAGTATTTT. Translated: CASSLGLSGTLRTDTQYF. Looking up the rest from reference TRBV5-1 and TRBJ2-3 gives the full variable domain: KAGVTQTPRYLIKTRGQQVTLSCSPISGHRSVSWYQQTPGQGLQFLFEYFSETQRNKGNFPGRFSGRQFSNSRSEMNVSTLELGDSALYLCASSLGLSGTLRTDTQYFGPGTRLTVL.